The sample holds a few counts of the clone carrying this TCR beta chain. The antigen is not known. This entry belongs to a study of beta chain features in type 1 diabetes. At the level of the study: All samples yielded some 100,000,000 examined sorted cells. The study, taken as a whole, reports: Shorter TCRB CDR3s, moderately but significantly so, were found in Type 1 diabetes patients in all four CD4+ subsets.

Purities over 95% were achieved in all sorted populations. The germline CDR1 and CDR2 sequences are SGHRS and YFSETQ. With 1 base removed from V and 6 bases from J, the gap between germline ends came to 10 bases. The CDR3 has 13 residues. The whole isolated RNA underwent reverse transcription, so sequencing captured expressed TCRB transcripts. The table came from immunoSEQ multiplex PCR; TCRdb's copy has only in-frame clones and leaves some out. The sample lists over 200,000 clones; 11% were seen once. This TCR derives from a man between 25 and 39 years old with type 1 diabetes. The chain combines TRBV5-1 with TRBJ1-2, with unresolved D. The sequencing input was naive CD4+ T cells from blood. The CDR3 loop reads CASSLTELNGYTF. As DNA, the CDR3 is TGCGCCAGCAGCTTGACAGAGTTGAATGGCTACACCTTC.